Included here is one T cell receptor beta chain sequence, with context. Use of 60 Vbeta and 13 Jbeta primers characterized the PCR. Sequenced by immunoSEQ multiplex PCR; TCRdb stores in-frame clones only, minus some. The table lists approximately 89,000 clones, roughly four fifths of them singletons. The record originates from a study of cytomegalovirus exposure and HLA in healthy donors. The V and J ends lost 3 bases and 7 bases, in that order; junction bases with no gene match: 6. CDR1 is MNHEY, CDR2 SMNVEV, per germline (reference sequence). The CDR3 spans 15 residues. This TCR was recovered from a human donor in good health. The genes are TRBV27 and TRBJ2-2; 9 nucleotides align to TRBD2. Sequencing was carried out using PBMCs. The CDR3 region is CASSFLAGGNGELFF. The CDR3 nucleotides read TGTGCCAGCAGTTTTCTTGCGGGAGGGAACGGGGAGCTGTTTTTT.